The clone carrying this T cell receptor beta chain was seen more than once but under ten times. The data were taken from a study of blood T cells in healthy people across ages. The authors ran a second PCR of about 7 to 11 cycles using a sample-barcoded 5' primer and a J-beta primer mix. MiXCR, run by TCRdb on the 5' RACE reads, gives a single entry per CDR3 protein. The profile covers more than 900,000 distinct CDR3 sequences, with almost 25% appearing a single time and about 0.72% taken by the ten largest. Germline V gene lookup returns CDR1 SGHVS and CDR2 FQNEAQ. The CDR3 spans 15 residues. After removal of 3 bases from V and 7 bases from J, the junction contained 8 bases not matched to a gene. These same data were also listed under a study on T cells of mothers and their children.

Material: blood. The sequence was collected from a girl aged 2-9 years in good health. The chain is built from TRBV7-8 and TRBJ2-4, with 8 bases that match TRBD2. The chain's CDR3 is CASSFERGTMNIQYF. The CDR3 region has the DNA TGTGCCAGCAGCTTCGAGCGGGGGACTATGAACATTCAGTACTTC.